This T cell receptor beta chain comes out of a study of OX40 agonist ivuxolimab in advanced cancers. Sequenced by immunoSEQ multiplex PCR; TCRdb stores in-frame clones only, minus some. Of around 72,000 clones in the sample, roughly 89% were seen once. This clone was observed a handful of times. Its target is unknown. CDR3 length equals 14 residues. V lost 5 bases, J lost 3 bases, and 11 bases lay in between. Germline CDR1 SEHNR, CDR2 FQNEAQ (reference sequence). Whole-study findings and limits: Dosing at 0.1 to 3.0 mg/kg was accompanied by clonal expansion of CD4+ and CD8+ blood T cells by week 6.

The rearrangement links TRBV7-9 to TRBJ1-5, with D maybe TRBD1 (5 bases). This TCR came from an adult with an advanced solid tumor such as melanoma, head and neck, liver or kidney cancer. The sequencing used CD4+ or CD8+ T cells sorted from blood, collected in a trial of the OX40 agonist ivuxolimab. The CDR3 sequence is CASSDDRYNQPQHF. The CDR3 DNA follows: TGTGCCAGCAGCGACGACAGATACAATCAGCCCCAGCATTTT. The full variable domain, its missing parts supplied by reference TRBV7-9 and TRBJ1-5, is DTGVSQNPRHKITKRGQNVTFRCDPISEHNRLYWYRQTLGQGPEFLTYFQNEAQLEKSRLLSDRFSAERPKGSFSTLEIQRTEQGDSAMYLCASSDDRYNQPQHFGDGTRLSIL.